The present T cell receptor (beta chain) was sequenced within a study of control samples from healthy donors and cancer patients. Assay used: immunoSEQ multiplex PCR; TCRdb lists only in-frame clones, some missing. The sample holds approximately 46,000 clones, about 90% seen once. Germline V CDR1 and CDR2: MGHDK, SYGVNS. The CDR3 contains 13 residues. Trimming took off 4 bases at V and 6 bases at J, with 9 bases between the two ends. The receptor was isolated from a woman between 55 and 75 years old with lung cancer. Specimen: PBMCs. J is TRBJ2-2 and V is TRBV25-1; unclear D gene. CDR3 bases: TGTGCCAGCAGTGTACCCCCGGCCGGGGAGCTGTTTTTT. It is translated as CASSVPPAGELFF.